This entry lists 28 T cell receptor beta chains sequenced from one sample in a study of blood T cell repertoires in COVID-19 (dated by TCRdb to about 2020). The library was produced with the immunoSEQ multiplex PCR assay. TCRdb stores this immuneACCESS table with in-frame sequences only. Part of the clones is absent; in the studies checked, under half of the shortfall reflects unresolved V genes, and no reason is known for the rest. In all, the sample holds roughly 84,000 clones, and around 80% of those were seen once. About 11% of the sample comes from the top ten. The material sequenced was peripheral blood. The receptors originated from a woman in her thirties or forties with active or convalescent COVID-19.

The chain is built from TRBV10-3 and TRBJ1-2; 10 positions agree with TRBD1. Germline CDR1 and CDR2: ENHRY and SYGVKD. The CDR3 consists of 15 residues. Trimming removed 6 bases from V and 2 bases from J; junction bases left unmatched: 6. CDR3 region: CAISDGQGGNYGYTF. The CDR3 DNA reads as TGTGCCATCAGCGATGGACAGGGGGGCAACTATGGCTACACCTTC.

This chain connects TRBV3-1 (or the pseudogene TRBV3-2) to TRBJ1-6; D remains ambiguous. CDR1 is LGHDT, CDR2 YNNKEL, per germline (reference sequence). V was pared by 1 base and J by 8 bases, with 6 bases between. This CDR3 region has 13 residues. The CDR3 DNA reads TGTGCCAGCAGCCAAGCCCTAGATTCACCCCTCCACTTT. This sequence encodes CASSQALDSPLHF.

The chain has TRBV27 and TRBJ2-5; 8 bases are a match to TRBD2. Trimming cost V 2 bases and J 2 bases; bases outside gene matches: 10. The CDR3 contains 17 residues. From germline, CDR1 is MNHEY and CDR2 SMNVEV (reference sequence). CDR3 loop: CASSLVGWLAGQETQYF. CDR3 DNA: TGTGCCAGCAGTTTAGTTGGTTGGCTAGCGGGTCAAGAGACCCAGTACTTC.

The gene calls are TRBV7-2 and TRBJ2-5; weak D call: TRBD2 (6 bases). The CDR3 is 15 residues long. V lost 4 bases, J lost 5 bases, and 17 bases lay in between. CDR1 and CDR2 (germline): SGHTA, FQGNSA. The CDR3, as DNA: TGTGCCAGCAGCTCAACGACTAGTGGCGGCGAGACCCAGTACTTC. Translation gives CASSSTTSGGETQYF.

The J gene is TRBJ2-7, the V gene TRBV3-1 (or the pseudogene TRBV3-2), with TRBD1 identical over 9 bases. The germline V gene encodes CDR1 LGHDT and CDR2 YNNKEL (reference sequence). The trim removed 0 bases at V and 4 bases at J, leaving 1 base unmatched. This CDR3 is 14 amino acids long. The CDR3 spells CASSQEGQGYEQYF. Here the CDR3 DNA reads TGTGCCAGCAGCCAAGAGGGACAGGGTTACGAGCAGTACTTC.

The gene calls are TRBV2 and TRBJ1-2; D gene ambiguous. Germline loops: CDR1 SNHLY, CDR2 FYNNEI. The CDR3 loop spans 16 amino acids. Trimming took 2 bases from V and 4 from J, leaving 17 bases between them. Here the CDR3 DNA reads TGTGCCAGCAGTGAAAGGATGGACGGTGGGAGCTATGGCTACACCTTC. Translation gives CASSERMDGGSYGYTF.

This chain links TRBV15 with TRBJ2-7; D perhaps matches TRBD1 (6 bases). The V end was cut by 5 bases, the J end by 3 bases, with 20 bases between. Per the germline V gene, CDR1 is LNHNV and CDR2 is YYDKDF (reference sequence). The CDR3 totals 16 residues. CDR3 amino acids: CATSSPAGVLGYEQYF. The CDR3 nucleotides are TGTGCCACCAGCTCCCCCGCAGGGGTTCTGGGCTACGAGCAGTACTTC.

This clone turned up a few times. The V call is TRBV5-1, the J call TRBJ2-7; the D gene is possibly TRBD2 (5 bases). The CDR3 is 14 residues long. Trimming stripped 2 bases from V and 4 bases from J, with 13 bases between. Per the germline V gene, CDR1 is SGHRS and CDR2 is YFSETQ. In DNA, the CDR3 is TGCGCCAGCAGCTTCGTGGGAGTCGAGTACGAGCAGTACTTC. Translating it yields CASSFVGVEYEQYF. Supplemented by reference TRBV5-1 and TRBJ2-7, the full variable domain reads KAGVTQTPRYLIKTRGQQVTLSCSPISGHRSVSWYQQTPGQGLQFLFEYFSETQRNKGNFPGRFSGRQFSNSRSEMNVSTLELGDSALYLCASSFVGVEYEQYFGPGTRLTVT.

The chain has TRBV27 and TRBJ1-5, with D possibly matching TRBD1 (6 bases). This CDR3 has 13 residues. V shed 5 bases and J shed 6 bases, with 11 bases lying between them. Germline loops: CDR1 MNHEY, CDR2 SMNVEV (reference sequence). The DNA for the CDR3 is TGTGCCAGCAGTCGCGGACAGTTTCAGCCCCAGCATTTT. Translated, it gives CASSRGQFQPQHF.

CDR3 DNA sequence: TGTGCCAGTACTATTAGCGGGAGGGGATACAATGAGCAGTTCTTC. It yields the protein CASTISGRGYNEQFF. J is TRBJ2-1 and V is TRBV19; the match to TRBD2 covers 11 bases. The CDR3 runs to 15 residues. With 7 bases clipped from V and 4 bases from J, the junction kept 6 bases outside the gene matches. Germline V gives CDR1 LNHDA, CDR2 SQIVND (reference sequence).

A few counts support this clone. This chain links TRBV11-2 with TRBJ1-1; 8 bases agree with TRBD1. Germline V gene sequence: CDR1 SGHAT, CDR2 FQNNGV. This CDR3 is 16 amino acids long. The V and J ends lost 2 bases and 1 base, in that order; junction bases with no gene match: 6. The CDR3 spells CASSLSSGGGNTEAFF. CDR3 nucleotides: TGTGCCAGCAGCTTATCCTCAGGGGGCGGGAACACTGAAGCTTTCTTT. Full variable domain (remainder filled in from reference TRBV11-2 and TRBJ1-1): EAGVAQSPRYKIIEKRQSVAFWCNPISGHATLYWYQQILGQGPKLLIQFQNNGVVDDSQLPKDRFSAERLKGVDSTLKIQPAKLEDSAVYLCASSLSSGGGNTEAFFGQGTRLTVV.

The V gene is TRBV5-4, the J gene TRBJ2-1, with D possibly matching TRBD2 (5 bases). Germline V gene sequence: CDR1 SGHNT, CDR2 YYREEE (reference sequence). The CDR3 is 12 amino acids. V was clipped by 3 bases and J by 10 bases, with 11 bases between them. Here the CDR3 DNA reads TGTGCCAGCAGCTCCGGACTCCGGGAGCAGTTCTTC. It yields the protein CASSSGLREQFF.

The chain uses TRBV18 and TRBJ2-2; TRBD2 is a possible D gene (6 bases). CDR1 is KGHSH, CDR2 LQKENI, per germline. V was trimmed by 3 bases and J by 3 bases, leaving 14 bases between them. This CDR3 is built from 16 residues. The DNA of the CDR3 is TGTGCCAGCTCACCTTTTCTGCGGGACCACACCGGGGAGCTGTTTTTT. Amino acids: CASSPFLRDHTGELFF.

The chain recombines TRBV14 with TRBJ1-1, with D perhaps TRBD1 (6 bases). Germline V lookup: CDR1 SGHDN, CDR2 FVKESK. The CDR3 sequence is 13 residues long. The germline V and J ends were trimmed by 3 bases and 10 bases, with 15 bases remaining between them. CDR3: CASSHPGVNRAFF. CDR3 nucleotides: TGTGCCAGCAGCCACCCAGGGGTTAATCGAGCTTTCTTT.

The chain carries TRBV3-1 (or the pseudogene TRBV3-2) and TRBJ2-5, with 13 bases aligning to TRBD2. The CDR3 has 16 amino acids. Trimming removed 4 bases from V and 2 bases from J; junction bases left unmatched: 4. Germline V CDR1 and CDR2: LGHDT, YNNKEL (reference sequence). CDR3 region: CASSPRTSGGQETQYF. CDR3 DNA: TGTGCCAGCAGCCCCCGGACTAGCGGGGGTCAAGAGACCCAGTACTTC.

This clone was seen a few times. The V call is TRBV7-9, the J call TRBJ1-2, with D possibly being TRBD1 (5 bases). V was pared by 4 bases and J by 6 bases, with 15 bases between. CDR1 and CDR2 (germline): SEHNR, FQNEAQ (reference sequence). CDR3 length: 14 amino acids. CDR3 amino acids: CASSSAGHPNGYTF. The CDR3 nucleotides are TGTGCCAGCAGCTCGGCGGGGCACCCTAATGGCTACACCTTC.

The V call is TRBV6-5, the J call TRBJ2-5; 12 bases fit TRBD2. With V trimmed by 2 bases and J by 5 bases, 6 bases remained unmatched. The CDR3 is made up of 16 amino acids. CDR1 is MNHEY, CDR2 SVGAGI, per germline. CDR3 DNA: TGTGCCAGCAGTTACCGGCTAGCGGGAGGGTTGGAGACCCAGTACTTC. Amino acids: CASSYRLAGGLETQYF.

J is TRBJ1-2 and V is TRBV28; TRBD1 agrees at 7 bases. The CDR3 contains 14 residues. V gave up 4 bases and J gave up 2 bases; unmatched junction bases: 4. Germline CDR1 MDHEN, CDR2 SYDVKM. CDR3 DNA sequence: TGTGCCAGCAGTTCAGGGACAGTGAACTATGGCTACACCTTC. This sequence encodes CASSSGTVNYGYTF.

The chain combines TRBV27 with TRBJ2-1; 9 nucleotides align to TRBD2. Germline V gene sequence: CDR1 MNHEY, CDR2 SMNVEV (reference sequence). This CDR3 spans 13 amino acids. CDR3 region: CASGLASYNEQFF. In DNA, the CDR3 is TGTGCTTCAGGACTAGCGTCCTACAATGAGCAGTTCTTC.

The CDR3 protein is CASSLGIAGGAETQYF. For the CDR3, the DNA is TGTGCCAGCAGCTTAGGAATAGCGGGAGGCGCGGAGACCCAGTACTTC. The chain combines TRBV11-1 with TRBJ2-5; 10 bases align to TRBD2. After removal of 1 base from V and 5 bases from J, the junction contained 7 bases not matched to a gene. The CDR3 spans 16 residues. Germline V gene sequence: CDR1 SGHAT, CDR2 FQDESV (reference sequence). Based on the CDR3 plus reference TRBV11-1 and TRBJ2-5, the full variable domain is EAEVAQSPRYKITEKSQAVAFWCDPISGHATLYWYRQILGQGPELLVQFQDESVVDDSQLPKDRFSAERLKGVDSTLKIQPAELGDSAMYLCASSLGIAGGAETQYFGPGTRLLVL.

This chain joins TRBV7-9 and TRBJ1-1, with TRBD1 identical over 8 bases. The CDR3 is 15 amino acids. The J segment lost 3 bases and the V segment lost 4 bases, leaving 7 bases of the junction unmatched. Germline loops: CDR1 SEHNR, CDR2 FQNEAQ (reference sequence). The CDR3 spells CASSSNRGMYTEAFF. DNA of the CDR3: TGTGCCAGCAGCTCAAACAGGGGGATGTACACTGAAGCTTTCTTT.

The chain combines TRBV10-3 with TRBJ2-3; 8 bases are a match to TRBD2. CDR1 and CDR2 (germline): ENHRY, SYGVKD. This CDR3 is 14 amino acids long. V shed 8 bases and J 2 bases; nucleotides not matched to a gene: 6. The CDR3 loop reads CAIVGGGPTDTQYF. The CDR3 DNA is TGTGCCATCGTCGGGGGGGGCCCCACAGATACGCAGTATTTT.

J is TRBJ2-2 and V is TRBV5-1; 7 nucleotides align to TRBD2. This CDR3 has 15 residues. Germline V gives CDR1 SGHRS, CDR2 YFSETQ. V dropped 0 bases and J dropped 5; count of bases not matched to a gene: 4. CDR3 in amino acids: CASSLAGAGTGELFF. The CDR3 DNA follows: TGCGCCAGCAGCTTGGCCGGAGCGGGGACCGGGGAGCTGTTTTTT.

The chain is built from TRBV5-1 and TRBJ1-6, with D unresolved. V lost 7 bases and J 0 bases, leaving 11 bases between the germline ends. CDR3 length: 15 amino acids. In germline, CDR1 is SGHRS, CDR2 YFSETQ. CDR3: CASGATSSYNSPLHF. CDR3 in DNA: TGCGCCAGCGGAGCCACGAGCTCCTATAATTCACCCCTCCACTTT.

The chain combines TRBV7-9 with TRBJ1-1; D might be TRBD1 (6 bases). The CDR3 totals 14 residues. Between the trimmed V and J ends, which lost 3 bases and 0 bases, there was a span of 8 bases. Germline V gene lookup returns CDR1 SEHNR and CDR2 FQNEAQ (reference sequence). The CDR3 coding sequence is TGTGCCAGCAGCTTGCCAGGGGTGAACACTGAAGCTTTCTTT. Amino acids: CASSLPGVNTEAFF. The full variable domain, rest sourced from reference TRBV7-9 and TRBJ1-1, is DTGVSQNPRHKITKRGQNVTFRCDPISEHNRLYWYRQTLGQGPEFLTYFQNEAQLEKSRLLSDRFSAERPKGSFSTLEIQRTEQGDSAMYLCASSLPGVNTEAFFGQGTRLTVV.

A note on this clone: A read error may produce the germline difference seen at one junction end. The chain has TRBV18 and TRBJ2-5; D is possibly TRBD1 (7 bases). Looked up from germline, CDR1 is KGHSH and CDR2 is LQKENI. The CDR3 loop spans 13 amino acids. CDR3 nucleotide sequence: TGTGCCAGCTCGCCACAGGGGAGGGAGACCCAGTACTTC. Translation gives CASSPQGRETQYF.

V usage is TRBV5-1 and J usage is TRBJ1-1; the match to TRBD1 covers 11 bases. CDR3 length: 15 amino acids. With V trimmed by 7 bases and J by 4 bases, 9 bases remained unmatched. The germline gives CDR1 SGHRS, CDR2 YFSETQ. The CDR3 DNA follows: TGCGCCAGCGGATACTCGGGGACAGGGGGCACTGAAGCTTTCTTT. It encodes CASGYSGTGGTEAFF.

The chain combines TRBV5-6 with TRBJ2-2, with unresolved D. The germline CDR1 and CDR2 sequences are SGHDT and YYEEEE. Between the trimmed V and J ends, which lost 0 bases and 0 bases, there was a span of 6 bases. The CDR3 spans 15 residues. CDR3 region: CASSLGWPNTGELFF. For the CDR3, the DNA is TGTGCCAGCAGCTTGGGGTGGCCGAACACCGGGGAGCTGTTTTTT.